The 14 T cell receptor beta chains below come from one sample, sequenced in a study of T-cell memory formation after mild COVID-19. TCRdb independently ran MiXCR on the 5' RACE reads; one entry per CDR3 protein. There are 300,000 to 400,000 distinct CDR3 sequences in the sample; roughly an eighth occur only once, and about 20% lies in the top ten. Sequenced: PBMCs or a T cell subset sorted from them (not recorded which). The receptors stem from a man in his late teens or twenties who had mild COVID-19 (a few samples of this study predate the infection). Cell type and time point are not known.

This clonotype was found many times. This chain uses TRBV5-1 with TRBJ2-1; D is perhaps TRBD2 (7 bases). The V end lost 4 bases, the J end lost 0 bases, and 14 bases lay between the germline ends. Germline-derived CDR1 and CDR2 are SGHRS and YFSETQ. The CDR3 loop spans 16 amino acids. CDR3 loop: CASSPRGGTSYNEQFF. CDR3 DNA: TGCGCCAGCAGCCCTAGGGGGGGGACCTCCTACAATGAGCAGTTCTTC.

This clonotype was counted between two and nine times. This rearrangement joins TRBV12-3 or TRBV12-4 to TRBJ2-1; possibly TRBD2 for D (5 bases). V lost 4 bases and J 6 bases, leaving 13 bases between the germline ends. The CDR3 has 14 residues. CDR3 nucleotides: TGTGCCAGCAGTTCACCGGGAAGTACCAATGAGCAGTTCTTC. This sequence encodes CASSSPGSTNEQFF.

This clonotype was seen a single time. A much bigger clone sits one base away, suggesting this may be a read error. The V call is TRBV7-2, the J call TRBJ2-5; the match to TRBD1 covers 10 bases. The CDR3 spans 13 residues. The germline gives CDR1 SGHTA, CDR2 FQGNSA. The CDR3 bases are TGTGCCAGCAGATTAGGAGCGGGACAGGGGTTGTACTTC. As protein: CASRLGAGQGLYF.

The sample holds a few counts of this clonotype. J is TRBJ2-1 and V is TRBV7-9; 11 bases agree with TRBD1. V was pared by 3 bases and J by 7 bases, with 8 bases of the junction left unmatched. CDR1 is SEHNR, CDR2 FQNEAQ, per germline (reference sequence). The length of the CDR3 is 16 residues. CDR3 sequence reads: CASSFRGQGAQNEQFF. CDR3 bases: TGTGCCAGCAGCTTCCGAGGACAGGGGGCTCAGAATGAGCAGTTCTTC.

This sequence joins TRBV10-3 and TRBJ2-2; tentatively, D is TRBD2 (5 bases). V lost 2 bases and J lost 1, with 11 bases in between. There are 16 residues in the CDR3. Germline CDR1 ENHRY, CDR2 SYGVKD. As DNA, the CDR3 is TGTGCCATCAGTGAGAGGGCGAGCGGGAACACCGGGGAGCTGTTTTTT. This encodes CAISERASGNTGELFF.

The genes are TRBV7-8 and TRBJ2-5; perhaps D is TRBD1 or TRBD2 (5 bases each). This CDR3 spans 14 amino acids. CDR1 SGHVS and CDR2 FQNEAQ come from the germline V gene. Trimming left V 2 bases short and J 5 bases short, with 12 bases between. CDR3 coding DNA: TGTGCCAGCAGCTTACCGGGGCCTAGGGAGACCCAGTACTTC. This translates into CASSLPGPRETQYF. The full variable domain, completed using reference TRBV7-8 and TRBJ2-5, is GAGVSQSPRYKVAKRGQDVALRCDPISGHVSLFWYQQALGQGPEFLTYFQNEAQLDKSGLPSDRFFAERPEGSVSTLKIQRTQQEDSAVYLCASSLPGPRETQYFGPGTRLLVL.

This clonotype was observed many times. The chain carries TRBV5-1 and TRBJ2-1; 8 nucleotides line up with TRBD1. Looked up from germline, CDR1 is SGHRS and CDR2 is YFSETQ. There are 14 residues in the CDR3. With V trimmed by 4 bases and J by 4 bases, 4 bases remained unmatched. In DNA form, the CDR3 reads TGCGCCAGCAGCGCGGGACAGGAGTACAATGAGCAGTTCTTC. Translated: CASSAGQEYNEQFF. Drawing the rest from reference TRBV5-1 and TRBJ2-1, the complete variable domain is KAGVTQTPRYLIKTRGQQVTLSCSPISGHRSVSWYQQTPGQGLQFLFEYFSETQRNKGNFPGRFSGRQFSNSRSEMNVSTLELGDSALYLCASSAGQEYNEQFFGPGTRLTVL.

This clonotype was recorded a few times. This chain joins TRBV27 and TRBJ2-4; tentatively, D is TRBD1 or TRBD2 (5 bases each). Trimming stripped 6 bases from V and 5 bases from J, with 11 bases between. Germline loops: CDR1 MNHEY, CDR2 SMNVEV (reference sequence). This CDR3 region has 13 residues. The DNA of the CDR3 is TGTGCCAGCAGCCGGGGCTTGGAAAACATTCAGTACTTC. It codes for CASSRGLENIQYF.

The chain uses TRBV20-1 and TRBJ1-1; D gene unclear. This CDR3 has 14 residues. V lost 3 bases and J lost 4, with 15 bases in between. Germline lookup yields CDR1 DFQATT and CDR2 SNEGSKA (reference sequence). The chain's CDR3 is CSASRGNLGTEAFF. CDR3 nucleotide sequence: TGCAGTGCTAGTAGAGGTAACCTGGGCACTGAAGCTTTCTTT.

The chain recombines TRBV18 with TRBJ1-1; TRBD1 matches at 9 bases. V lost 2 bases to trimming and J lost 8 bases; unmatched junction nucleotides: 0. The germline gives CDR1 KGHSH, CDR2 LQKENI. The CDR3 runs to 12 residues. The chain's CDR3 is CASSPGQGEAFF. The CDR3 region has the DNA TGTGCCAGCTCACCAGGACAGGGGGAAGCTTTCTTT.

The table lists this clonotype with many counts. J is TRBJ2-5 and V is TRBV6-5; D is perhaps TRBD2 (6 bases). CDR3 length: 17 amino acids. The V gene lost 0 bases and the J gene lost 4 bases, with 18 bases spanning the gap. CDR1 and CDR2 (germline): MNHEY, SVGAGI. The DNA of the CDR3 is TGTGCCAGCAGTTACTCGAGTATTCCGAGCGGGCGAGAGACCCAGTACTTC. Amino acid sequence: CASSYSSIPSGRETQYF.

This clonotype was seen more than once but under ten times. This chain joins TRBV25-1 and TRBJ2-3; D unclear. Germline V lookup: CDR1 MGHDK, CDR2 SYGVNS. V dropped 1 base and J dropped 3 bases, with 8 bases sitting between them. The CDR3 is 14 amino acids. CDR3 region: CASSESPRTDTQYF. The CDR3 nucleotides are TGTGCCAGCAGTGAATCACCAAGGACAGATACGCAGTATTTT. Filled out from reference TRBV25-1 and TRBJ2-3, the complete variable domain reads EADIYQTPRYLVIGTGKKITLECSQTMGHDKMYWYQQDPGMELHLIHYSYGVNSTEKGDLSSESTVSRIRTEHFPLTLESARPSHTSQYLCASSESPRTDTQYFGPGTRLTVL.

The CDR3: CASSLPGQGSTDTQYF. CDR3 DNA: TGTGCCAGCAGCTTACCCGGACAGGGTAGCACAGATACGCAGTATTTT. This chain connects TRBV7-9 to TRBJ2-3; 8 bases line up with TRBD1. The CDR3 length is 16 residues. CDR1 is SEHNR, CDR2 FQNEAQ, per germline (reference sequence). Trimming cost V 2 bases and J 0 bases; bases outside gene matches: 4.

The chain's CDR3 is CAASLVGSYEQYF. For the CDR3, the DNA is TGTGCCGCCAGTCTAGTGGGCTCCTACGAGCAGTACTTC. The V and J genes are TRBV25-1 and TRBJ2-7; D is uncertain. The germline V gene encodes CDR1 MGHDK and CDR2 SYGVNS. V lost 11 bases and J lost 0, with 14 bases in between. The CDR3 loop spans 13 amino acids.